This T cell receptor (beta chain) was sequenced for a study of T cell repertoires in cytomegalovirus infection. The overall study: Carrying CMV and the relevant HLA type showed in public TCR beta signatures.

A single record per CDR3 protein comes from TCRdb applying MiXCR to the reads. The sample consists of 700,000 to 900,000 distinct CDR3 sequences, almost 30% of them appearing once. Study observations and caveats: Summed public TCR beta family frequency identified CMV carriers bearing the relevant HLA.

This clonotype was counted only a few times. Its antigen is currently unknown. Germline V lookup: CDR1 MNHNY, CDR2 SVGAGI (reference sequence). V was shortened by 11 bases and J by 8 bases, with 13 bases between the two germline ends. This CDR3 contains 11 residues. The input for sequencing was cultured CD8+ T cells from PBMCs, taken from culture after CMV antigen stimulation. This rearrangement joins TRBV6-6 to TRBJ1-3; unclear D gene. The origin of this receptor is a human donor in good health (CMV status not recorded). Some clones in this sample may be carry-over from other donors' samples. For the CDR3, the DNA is TGTGCCGGCCGAATCGGGGACACCATATATTTT. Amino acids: CAGRIGDTIYF.